A single sample is the source of the 27 T cell receptor beta chains below, sequenced in a study of response to subunit inactivated influenza vaccine (dated by TCRdb to the late 2010s). Libraries were prepared through RT-PCR. The instrument given in TCRdb is Illumina HiSeq 2500. TCRdb took the public reads, trimmed them with fastp at Q25, ran MiXCR for clone calling and kept in-frame beta chains. Rows are combined by CDR3 protein, so each entry shows the most common genes and DNA. The sample includes about 480,000 distinct CDR3 sequences, with roughly 23% observed a single time. The ten largest clones represent approximately 1.9% of the sample. Specimen: CD4+ T cells sorted from PBMCs, collected 5 to 6 days after vaccination. The receptors originated from a man aged 45-60 years who received an inactivated influenza vaccine. Donor details come from another sample of the same person, matched by shared clones.

The rearrangement uses TRBV20-1 and TRBJ2-2; D uncertain. Germline CDR1 DFQATT, CDR2 SNEGSKA (reference sequence). V was pared by 0 bases and J by 3 bases, with 14 bases between. This CDR3 contains 16 residues. CDR3 protein: CSARDGRLYDTGELFF. The CDR3 bases are TGCAGTGCTAGAGATGGACGGTTATATGACACCGGGGAGCTGTTTTTT.

V usage is TRBV24-1 and J usage is TRBJ1-2; D is ambiguous. Germline V gene sequence: CDR1 KGHDR, CDR2 SFDVKD. The CDR3 contains 12 residues. V was cut by 9 bases and J by 8 bases, with 15 bases left in between. The CDR3 nucleotides read TGTGCCACCTCGAGCGAGGGAAACGGCTACACCTTC. Translating gives CATSSEGNGYTF.

This sequence joins TRBV6-5 and TRBJ1-1; possibly TRBD1 for D (5 bases). V shed 0 bases and J shed 9 bases, with 14 bases lying between them. CDR1 and CDR2 from the germline V gene are MNHEY and SVGAGI. The CDR3 has 14 residues. The DNA for the CDR3 is TGTGCCAGCAGTTACTCTAAAGGGGAGGGAAAAGCTTTCTTT. It encodes CASSYSKGEGKAFF.

This clonotype was observed a few times. The chain recombines TRBV5-1 with TRBJ2-7; 11 bases agree with TRBD2. The CDR3 is made up of 15 amino acids. The germline gives CDR1 SGHRS, CDR2 YFSETQ. The junction had 9 bases not matched to a gene; V was cut back by 3 bases and J by 7 bases. CDR3: CASSSLAGVAGEQYF. As DNA, the CDR3 is TGCGCCAGCAGCTCACTAGCGGGAGTTGCGGGAGAGCAGTACTTC. The variable domain in full, completed from reference TRBV5-1 and TRBJ2-7, reads KAGVTQTPRYLIKTRGQQVTLSCSPISGHRSVSWYQQTPGQGLQFLFEYFSETQRNKGNFPGRFSGRQFSNSRSEMNVSTLELGDSALYLCASSSLAGVAGEQYFGPGTRLTVT.

On this clonotype: A much larger clone differs by one base, so this may be a read error. The chain carries TRBV5-1 and TRBJ1-5; D uncertain. The CDR3 sequence is 14 residues long. From germline, CDR1 is SGHRS and CDR2 YFSETQ. The CDR3 region is CASCLEGSNQPQHF. The CDR3 nucleotides read TGCGCCAGCTGCTTGGAGGGTAGCAATCAGCCCCAGCATTTT.

This chain joins TRBV20-1 and TRBJ2-7; TRBD2 is a possible D gene (5 bases). The CDR3 is 15 amino acids. Germline lookup yields CDR1 DFQATT and CDR2 SNEGSKA (reference sequence). V lost 0 bases and J lost 2, with 14 bases in between. CDR3 loop: CSARDPGSATYEQYF. In DNA form, the CDR3 reads TGCAGTGCTAGAGATCCGGGATCCGCCACCTACGAGCAGTACTTC.

The V call is TRBV7-2, the J call TRBJ2-7; D is unclear. Germline V gene data show CDR1 as SGHTA and CDR2 as FQGNSA. This CDR3 region has 15 residues. The germline V and J ends were trimmed by 2 bases and 6 bases, with 17 bases remaining between them. CDR3 loop: CASSLLWTLNREQYF. Here the CDR3 DNA reads TGTGCCAGCAGCTTATTGTGGACGCTTAACCGCGAGCAGTACTTC.

This clonotype was counted at least ten times. This chain joins TRBV11-2 and TRBJ2-7; weak D call: TRBD1 (5 bases). The V end lost 8 bases, the J end lost 4 bases, and 9 bases lay between the germline ends. The germline gives CDR1 SGHAT, CDR2 FQNNGV. This CDR3 region has 11 residues. CDR3 bases: TGTGCCAGCGGGGCTGGGTACGAGCAGTACTTC. Encoded protein: CASGAGYEQYF.

This clonotype was observed a few times. This chain uses TRBV29-1 with TRBJ1-1, with D uncertain. V was shortened by 3 bases and J by 4 bases, with 12 bases between the two germline ends. In germline, CDR1 is SQVTM, CDR2 ANQGSEA. This CDR3 has 13 amino acids. The CDR3 bases are TGCAGCGTTGAGGTCAATTTGGGCACTGAAGCTTTCTTT. Its translation: CSVEVNLGTEAFF.

There are a few counts of this clonotype. J is TRBJ1-5 and V is TRBV6-2 or TRBV6-3; TRBD1 might be the D (5 bases). The CDR3 is made up of 14 amino acids. V dropped 5 bases and J dropped 4 bases, with 12 bases sitting between them. Germline CDR1 is MNHEY and CDR2 is SVGEGT. The CDR3 coding sequence is TGTGCCAGCAGTACCGGGACTGTGAATCAGCCCCAGCATTTT. This codes for CASSTGTVNQPQHF.

V gene TRBV6-5 combines with J gene TRBJ1-1; no definite D call. The CDR3 has 11 residues. V dropped 6 bases and J dropped 11 bases, with 13 bases sitting between them. The V gene's germline CDR1 is MNHEY and CDR2 SVGAGI. The CDR3 region has the DNA TGTGCCAGCAGCAACGCGGGAGAGGCTTTCTTT. This gives the protein CASSNAGEAFF.

J is TRBJ2-5 and V is TRBV24-1; 8 bases fit TRBD1. J gave up 5 bases and V 4 bases, and 2 bases lay outside the gene matches. This CDR3 is 13 amino acids long. In germline, CDR1 is KGHDR, CDR2 SFDVKD. The CDR3: CATSDWDRETQYF. The CDR3 DNA is TGTGCCACCAGTGACTGGGACAGGGAGACCCAGTACTTC.

This clonotype appeared many times. The rearrangement joins TRBV6-5 to TRBJ2-7; no clear D. Germline CDR1 is MNHEY and CDR2 is SVGAGI. Trimming shortened V by 3 bases and J by 3 bases, and 9 bases separated the two germline ends. The CDR3 spans 13 residues. The CDR3, as DNA: TGTGCCAGCAGTTATAGTAGAGGCTACGAGCAGTACTTC. Amino acids: CASSYSRGYEQYF.

This clonotype was seen a few times. The V call is TRBV4-3, the J call TRBJ1-6; the D is unclear. CDR1 and CDR2 (germline): LGHNA, YSLEER. V was shortened by 4 bases and J by 9 bases, with 10 bases between the two germline ends. The CDR3 covers 13 residues. CDR3 loop: CASSPLEGSPLHF. CDR3 in DNA: TGCGCCAGCAGCCCCCTGGAGGGTTCACCCCTCCACTTT.

This chain connects TRBV5-1 to TRBJ1-2; D unclear. The CDR3 is 13 residues long. With 4 bases removed from V and 1 base from J, the gap between germline ends came to 8 bases. Germline V gene lookup returns CDR1 SGHRS and CDR2 YFSETQ. CDR3 region: CASSLTDNYGYTF. The CDR3 DNA reads as TGCGCCAGCAGCCTAACAGATAACTATGGCTACACCTTC.

A few counts support this clonotype. This chain links TRBV11-2 with TRBJ2-5; D remains ambiguous. The CDR3 spans 13 residues. V lost 4 bases and J lost 1, with 7 bases in between. Germline V gene sequence: CDR1 SGHAT, CDR2 FQNNGV. The CDR3 nucleotides are TGTGCCAGCAGCTCGTGGATCCAAGAGACCCAGTACTTC. Its translation: CASSSWIQETQYF.

This clonotype was counted a few times. The gene calls are TRBV7-2 and TRBJ1-5; D remains unclear. Per germline, CDR1 SGHTA and CDR2 FQGNSA. The CDR3 sequence is 15 residues long. V lost 5 bases, J lost 5 bases, and 16 bases lay in between. The DNA of the CDR3 is TGTGCCAGCAGCCTCCGAATCGGAGAAGATCAGCCCCAGCATTTT. It translates to CASSLRIGEDQPQHF.

This clonotype was seen a handful of times. The chain is built from TRBV29-1 and TRBJ2-1; possible D gene TRBD2, 5 bases. The V end lost 6 bases, the J end lost 7 bases, and 19 bases lay between the germline ends. Germline V gene data show CDR1 as SQVTM and CDR2 as ANQGSEA. This CDR3 is 14 amino acids long. CDR3: CSVARRLAVNEQFF. DNA of the CDR3: TGCAGCGTGGCCCGGAGGCTAGCAGTTAATGAGCAGTTCTTC.

The V call is TRBV4-1, the J call TRBJ2-2; TRBD1 matches 7 bases. J was trimmed by 7 bases and V by 3 bases; bases with no gene match: 5. The CDR3 consists of 14 residues. Germline lookup yields CDR1 MGHRA and CDR2 YSYEKL. The CDR3 is CASSQTGFGGELFF. The CDR3 DNA reads TGCGCCAGCAGCCAGACAGGGTTTGGCGGGGAGCTGTTTTTT.

This clonotype came up a few times. This chain uses TRBV24-1 with TRBJ2-2; D is unresolved. The CDR3 has 15 residues. Looked up from germline, CDR1 is KGHDR and CDR2 is SFDVKD. V shed 2 bases and J shed 0 bases, with 6 bases lying between them. The CDR3 DNA follows: TGTGCCACCAGTGATTCCCAGACGAACACCGGGGAGCTGTTTTTT. Protein product: CATSDSQTNTGELFF.

The chain employs TRBV11-2 and TRBJ2-1; the D is unclear. Trimming stripped 2 bases from V and 3 bases from J, with 8 bases between. The CDR3 is made up of 14 amino acids. Germline V gene data show CDR1 as SGHAT and CDR2 as FQNNGV. CDR3 DNA sequence: TGTGCCAGCAGCTTAACAAGACGCTACAATGAGCAGTTCTTC. Protein product: CASSLTRRYNEQFF.

The chain combines TRBV20-1 with TRBJ1-2; 7 bases align to TRBD1. V lost 1 base to trimming and J lost 1 base; unmatched junction nucleotides: 3. Germline CDR1 DFQATT, CDR2 SNEGSKA (reference sequence). The CDR3 contains 14 residues. The CDR3 nucleotides read TGCAGTGCTAGAGTCGACAGGGATAACTATGGCTACACCTTC. Protein product: CSARVDRDNYGYTF.

This clonotype came up a few times. The chain recombines TRBV6-2 or TRBV6-3 with TRBJ2-7; 14 bases match TRBD2. With 6 bases clipped from V and 0 bases from J, the junction kept 13 bases outside the gene matches. Germline loops: CDR1 MNHEY, CDR2 SVGEGT. CDR3 length equals 19 residues. CDR3 nucleotide sequence: TGTGCCAGCAGCGAACCCGGGACTAGCGGGGGTCTCTTCTCCTACGAGCAGTACTTC. This sequence encodes CASSEPGTSGGLFSYEQYF.

This clonotype turned up a few times. This chain uses TRBV30 with TRBJ1-6, with D unclear. V lost 3 bases and J 12 bases, leaving 12 bases between the germline ends. CDR3 size: 12 residues. Germline-derived CDR1 and CDR2 are GTSNPN and SVGIG (reference sequence). The CDR3 region has the DNA TGTGCCTGGAGCCGGGTAGTCGAACCCCTCCACTTT. Its translation is CAWSRVVEPLHF.

The CDR3 nucleotides are TGTGCCAGCAGCTCCTCGGTTCTAGCGGGATTCAATGAGCAGTTCTTC. Its protein is CASSSSVLAGFNEQFF. The chain combines TRBV9 with TRBJ2-1; 9 bases agree with TRBD2. Germline CDR1 SGDLS, CDR2 YYNGEE. Unmatched junction bases numbered 11, after V lost 4 bases and J lost 6 bases. CDR3 length: 16 residues.

The chain has TRBV24-1 and TRBJ2-7; no firm D call. Trimming shortened V by 3 bases and J by 3 bases, and 5 bases separated the two germline ends. The CDR3 runs 12 residues. Germline V gene sequence: CDR1 KGHDR, CDR2 SFDVKD. The CDR3 loop reads CATSDRFYEQYF. The CDR3 nucleotides are TGTGCCACCAGTGATAGATTCTACGAGCAGTACTTC.

The rearrangement joins TRBV11-2 to TRBJ2-3, with D possibly being TRBD1 (5 bases). The CDR3 extends over 19 amino acids. V was clipped by 3 bases and J by 1 base, with 23 bases between them. CDR1 SGHAT and CDR2 FQNNGV come from the germline V gene. CDR3 loop: CASSFSSSRLRQRTDTQYF. The CDR3 region has the DNA TGTGCCAGCAGCTTCTCTTCTAGTCGTCTCCGACAGCGCACAGATACGCAGTATTTT.